This T cell receptor (beta chain) was recovered during a study of cytomegalovirus exposure and HLA in healthy donors. Regarding the study as a whole: The study flagged about 150 TCR beta chains as cytomegalovirus-associated.

In its sample, this clone was seen once. What it binds is not known. The V gene's germline CDR1 is GTSNPN and CDR2 SVGIG (reference sequence). The length of the CDR3 is 11 residues. Losses at the gene ends were 5 bases for V and 6 bases for J; bases not matched to a gene: 3. Use of 60 Vbeta and 13 Jbeta primers characterized the PCR. The method was immunoSEQ multiplex PCR; TCRdb's version includes in-frame clones alone and lacks a portion of them. The table lists around 64,000 clones, around 82% of them singletons. What was sequenced was PBMCs. The V and J genes are TRBV30 and TRBJ1-2; 7 nucleotides align to TRBD1. This sequence was found in a man aged 18 to 30 in good health and CMV-seropositive. The CDR3 DNA reads TGTGCCTGGGTCAGGGGGGATGGCTACACCTTC. Translated, it gives CAWVRGDGYTF.